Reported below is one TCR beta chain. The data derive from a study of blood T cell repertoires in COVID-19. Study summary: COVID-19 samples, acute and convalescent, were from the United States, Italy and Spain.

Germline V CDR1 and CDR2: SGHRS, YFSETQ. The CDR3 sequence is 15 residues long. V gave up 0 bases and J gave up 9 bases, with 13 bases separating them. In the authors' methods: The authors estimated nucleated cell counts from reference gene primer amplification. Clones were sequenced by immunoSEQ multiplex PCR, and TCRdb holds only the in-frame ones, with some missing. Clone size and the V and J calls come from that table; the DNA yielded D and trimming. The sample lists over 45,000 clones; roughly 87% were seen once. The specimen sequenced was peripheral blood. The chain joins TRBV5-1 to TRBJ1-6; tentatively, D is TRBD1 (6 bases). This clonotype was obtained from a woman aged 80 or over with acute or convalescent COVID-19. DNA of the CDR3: TGCGCCAGCAGCTTGGCCTGGGGGGGCAGTTCACCCCTCCACTTT. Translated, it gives CASSLAWGGSSPLHF.